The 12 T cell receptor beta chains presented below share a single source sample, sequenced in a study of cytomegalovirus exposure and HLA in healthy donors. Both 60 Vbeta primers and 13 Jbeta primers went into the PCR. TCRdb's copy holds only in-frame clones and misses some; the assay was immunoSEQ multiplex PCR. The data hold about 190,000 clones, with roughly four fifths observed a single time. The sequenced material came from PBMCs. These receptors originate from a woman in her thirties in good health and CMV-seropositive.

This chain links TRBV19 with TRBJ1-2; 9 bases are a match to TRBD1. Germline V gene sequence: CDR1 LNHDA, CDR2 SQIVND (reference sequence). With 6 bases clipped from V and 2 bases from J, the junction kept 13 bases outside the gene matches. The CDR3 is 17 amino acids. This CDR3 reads CASSEGGQGLLNYGYTF. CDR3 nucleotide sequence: TGTGCCAGTAGCGAAGGGGGACAGGGCCTCCTAAACTATGGCTACACCTTC. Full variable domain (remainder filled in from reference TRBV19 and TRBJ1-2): DGGITQSPKYLFRKEGQNVTLSCEQNLNHDAMYWYRQDPGQGLRLIYYSQIVNDFQKGDIAEGYSVSREKKESFPLTVTSAQKNPTAFYLCASSEGGQGLLNYGYTFGSGTRLTVV.

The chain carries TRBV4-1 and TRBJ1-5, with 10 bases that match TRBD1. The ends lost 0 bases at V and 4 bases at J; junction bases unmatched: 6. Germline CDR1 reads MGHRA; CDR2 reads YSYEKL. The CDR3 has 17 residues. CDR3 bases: TGCGCCAGCAGCCAAGATTTTGGACAGGGGGGTAATCAGCCCCAGCATTTT. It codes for CASSQDFGQGGNQPQHF.

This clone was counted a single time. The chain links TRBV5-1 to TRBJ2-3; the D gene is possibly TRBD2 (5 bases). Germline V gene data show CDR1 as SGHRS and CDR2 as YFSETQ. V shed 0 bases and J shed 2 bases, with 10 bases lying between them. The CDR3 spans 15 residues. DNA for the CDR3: TGCGCCAGCAGCTTGGATTCAGCGGTCACAGATACGCAGTATTTT. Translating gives CASSLDSAVTDTQYF.

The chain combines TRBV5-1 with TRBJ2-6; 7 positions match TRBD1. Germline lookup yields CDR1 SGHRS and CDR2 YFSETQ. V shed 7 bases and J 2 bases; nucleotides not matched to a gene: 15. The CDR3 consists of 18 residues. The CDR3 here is CASSPIRGQPPGANVLTF. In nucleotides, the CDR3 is TGCGCCAGCTCGCCGATTAGGGGACAGCCGCCTGGGGCCAACGTCCTGACTTTC.

The CDR3 DNA follows: TGTGCCAGCAGGGGGGGGTTGACTGAAGCTTTCTTT. Translated: CASRGGLTEAFF. The rearrangement uses TRBV27 and TRBJ1-1, with TRBD1 as a possible D gene (5 bases). In germline, CDR1 is MNHEY, CDR2 SMNVEV (reference sequence). The CDR3 sequence is 12 residues long. Trimming removed 6 bases from V and 5 bases from J, with 10 bases in between.

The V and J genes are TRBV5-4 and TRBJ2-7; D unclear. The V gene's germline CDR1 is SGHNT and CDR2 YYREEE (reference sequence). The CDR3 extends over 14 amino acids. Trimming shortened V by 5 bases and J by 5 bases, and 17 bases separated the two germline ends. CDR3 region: CASRPKLVFDEQYF. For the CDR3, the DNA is TGTGCCAGCAGGCCAAAGCTAGTTTTTGACGAGCAGTACTTC.

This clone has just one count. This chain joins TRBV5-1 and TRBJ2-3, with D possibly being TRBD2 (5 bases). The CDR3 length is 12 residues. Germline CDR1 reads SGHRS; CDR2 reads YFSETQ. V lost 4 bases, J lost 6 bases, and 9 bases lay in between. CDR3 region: CASSPTGDTQYF. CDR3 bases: TGCGCCAGCAGCCCCACGGGGGATACGCAGTATTTT.

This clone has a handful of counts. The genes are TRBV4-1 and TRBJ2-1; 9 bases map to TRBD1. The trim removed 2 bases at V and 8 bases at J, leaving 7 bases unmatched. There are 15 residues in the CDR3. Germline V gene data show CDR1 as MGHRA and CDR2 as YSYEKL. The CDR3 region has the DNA TGCGCCAGCAGCCAACGGGACAGGGCTGGGGATGAGCAGTTCTTC. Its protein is CASSQRDRAGDEQFF.

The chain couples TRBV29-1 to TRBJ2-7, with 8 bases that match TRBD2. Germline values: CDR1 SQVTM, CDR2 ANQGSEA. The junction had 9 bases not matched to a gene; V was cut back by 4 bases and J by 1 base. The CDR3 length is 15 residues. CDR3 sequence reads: CSVVLGSSGSYEQYF. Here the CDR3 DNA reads TGCAGCGTTGTTTTGGGGTCTAGCGGGTCCTACGAGCAGTACTTC.

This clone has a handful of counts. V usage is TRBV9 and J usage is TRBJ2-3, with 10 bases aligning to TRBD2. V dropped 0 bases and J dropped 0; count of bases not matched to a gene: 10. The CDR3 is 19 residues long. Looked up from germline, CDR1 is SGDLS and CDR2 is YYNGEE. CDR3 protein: CASSVEASGRWSSTDTQYF. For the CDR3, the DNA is TGTGCCAGCAGCGTAGAGGCTAGCGGGAGATGGTCTAGCACAGATACGCAGTATTTT. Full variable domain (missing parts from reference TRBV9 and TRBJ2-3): DSGVTQTPKHLITATGQRVTLRCSPRSGDLSVYWYQQSLDQGLQFLIQYYNGEERAKGNILERFSAQQFPDLHSELNLSSLELGDSALYFCASSVEASGRWSSTDTQYFGPGTRLTVL.

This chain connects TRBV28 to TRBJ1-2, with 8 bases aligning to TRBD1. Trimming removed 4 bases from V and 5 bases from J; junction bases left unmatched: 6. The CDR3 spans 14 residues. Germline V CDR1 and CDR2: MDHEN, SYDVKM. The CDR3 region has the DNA TGTGCCAGCAGTTCCGGGACAGGACCTTATGGCTACACCTTC. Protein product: CASSSGTGPYGYTF.

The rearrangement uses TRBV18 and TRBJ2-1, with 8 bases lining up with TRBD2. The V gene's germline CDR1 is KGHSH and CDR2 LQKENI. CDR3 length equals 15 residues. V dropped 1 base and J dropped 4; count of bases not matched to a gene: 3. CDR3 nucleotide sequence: TGTGCCAGCTCACCACTAGCGGGGCTGTACAATGAGCAGTTCTTC. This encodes CASSPLAGLYNEQFF.